This T cell receptor beta chain was retrieved from a study of CD8+CD57+ T cells in acquired aplastic anemia. Study-wide background: 3.2 ug was the average amount of DNA from sorted CD4+ and CD8+ cells. Average CD4+ read depth in healthy donors was some 11 million reads. Regarding the study as a whole: The study found no significant CD8+ Simpson's diversity difference between patients and controls. Patients and controls shared approximately 30 CD8+ CDR3 sequences.

Concerning this clonotype itself: What it binds is unknown.

The CDR3 consists of 16 residues. Germline V gene lookup returns CDR1 DFQATT and CDR2 SNEGSKA (reference sequence). The ends lost 2 bases at V and 7 bases at J; junction bases unmatched: 12. TCR beta VDJ and CDR3 were profiled, and genomic DNA was the template. TCRdb redid the calling of the reads with MiXCR, one entry per CDR3 protein. The sample lists roughly 58,000 distinct CDR3 sequences, less than 65% occurring once. The source material was sorted CD4+, CD8+, or CD8+CD57+ T cells (not recorded which) from PBMCs. The source is a human donor in good health, serving as a control. This rearrangement joins TRBV20-1 to TRBJ2-1; 9 bases are a match to TRBD1. The CDR3 protein is CSARFGGTGTFNEQFF. Here the CDR3 DNA reads TGCAGTGCTAGATTTGGCGGGACAGGGACTTTTAATGAGCAGTTCTTC.